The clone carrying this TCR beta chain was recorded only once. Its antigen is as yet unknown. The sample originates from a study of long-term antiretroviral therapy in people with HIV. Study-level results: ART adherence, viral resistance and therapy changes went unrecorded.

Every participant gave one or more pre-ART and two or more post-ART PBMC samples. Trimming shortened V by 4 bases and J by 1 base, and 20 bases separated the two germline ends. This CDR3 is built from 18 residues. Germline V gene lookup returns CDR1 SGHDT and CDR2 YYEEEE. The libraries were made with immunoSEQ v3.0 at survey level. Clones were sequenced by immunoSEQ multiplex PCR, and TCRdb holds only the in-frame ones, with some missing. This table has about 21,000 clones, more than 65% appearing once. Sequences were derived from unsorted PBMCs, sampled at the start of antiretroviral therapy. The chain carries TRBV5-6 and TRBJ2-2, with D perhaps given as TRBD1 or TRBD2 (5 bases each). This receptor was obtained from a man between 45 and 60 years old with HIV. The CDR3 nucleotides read TGTGCCAGCAGCGTAGGATTGATTGAGGGGCAGAACACCGGGGAGCTGTTTTTT. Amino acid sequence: CASSVGLIEGQNTGELFF.